This paragraph reports one TCR beta chain. The data were produced by immunoSEQ multiplex PCR, yet TCRdb's version contains in-frame clones alone and is incomplete. This repertoire shows 80,000 or so clones, more than 80% found once; its top ten account for approximately 2.2%. The data were taken from a study of OX40 agonist ivuxolimab in advanced cancers. Study-wide background: Six ivuxolimab dose levels, 0.01 to 10 mg/kg, were given intravenously every 2 weeks.

Germline V CDR1 and CDR2: SEHNR, FQNEAQ (reference sequence). This CDR3 has 14 amino acids. V was cut by 7 bases and J by 1 base, with 11 bases left in between. The specimen was CD4+ or CD8+ T cells sorted from blood, collected in a trial of the OX40 agonist ivuxolimab. The V call is TRBV7-9, the J call TRBJ1-5; tentative D call: TRBD1 (5 bases). This clonotype was obtained from an adult with an advanced solid tumor such as melanoma, head and neck, liver or kidney cancer. This CDR3 is CASTLEGSNQPQHF. The CDR3 coding sequence is TGTGCCAGCACTCTGGAGGGGAGCAATCAGCCCCAGCATTTT.